This T cell receptor (beta chain) came from a study of T cell responses to AZD1222 COVID-19 vaccine. Study outcomes and limitations: In all cases, repertoires were sampled only after the peak T cell response.

The protocol was immunoSEQ multiplex PCR, while the TCRdb copy is restricted to in-frame clones and leaves out a portion. This sample has approximately 120,000 clones; around 80% occur once, and the top ten carry 25% to 35%. Germline CDR1 is SSHAT and CDR2 is FNYEAQ (reference sequence). The CDR3 runs to 14 residues. As regards this clone: Its antigen is currently unknown. The junction does not match germline at one end; this may be a read error.

This chain uses TRBV7-7 with TRBJ2-7; D may be TRBD1 (5 bases). The clonotype comes from an adult who received the AZD1222 COVID-19 vaccine. Sequencing used peripheral blood, obtained 28 days after the second AZD1222 dose. The DNA of the CDR3 is TGTGCTAGCAGCTTAGGGGAAGGGTCCTACGAGCAGTACTTC. Amino acids: CASSLGEGSYEQYF.